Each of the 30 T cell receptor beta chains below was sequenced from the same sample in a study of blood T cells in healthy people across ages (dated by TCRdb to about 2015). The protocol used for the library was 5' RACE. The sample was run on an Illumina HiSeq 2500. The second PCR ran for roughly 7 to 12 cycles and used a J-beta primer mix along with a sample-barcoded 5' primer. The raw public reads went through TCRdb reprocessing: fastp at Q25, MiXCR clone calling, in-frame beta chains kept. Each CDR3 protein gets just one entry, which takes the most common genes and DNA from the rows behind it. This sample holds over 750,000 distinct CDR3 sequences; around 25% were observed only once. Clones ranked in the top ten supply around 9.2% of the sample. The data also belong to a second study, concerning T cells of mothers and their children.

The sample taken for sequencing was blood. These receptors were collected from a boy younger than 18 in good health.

For the CDR3, the DNA is TGTGCCAGCAGTGAAGCCTGGACAGGGCCCTACACAGATACGCAGTATTTT. It yields the protein CASSEAWTGPYTDTQYF. This chain links TRBV6-1 with TRBJ2-3; TRBD1 matches at 8 bases. This CDR3 comprises 17 residues. After removal of 0 bases from V and 2 bases from J, the junction contained 7 bases not matched to a gene. CDR1 is MNHNS and CDR2 is SASEGT in the germline V gene.

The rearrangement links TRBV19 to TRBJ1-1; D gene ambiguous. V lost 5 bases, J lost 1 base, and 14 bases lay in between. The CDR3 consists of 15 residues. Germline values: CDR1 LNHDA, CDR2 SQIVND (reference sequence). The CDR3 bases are TGTGCCAGTAGTCTTGGACTGACTTGGAACACTGAAGCTTTCTTT. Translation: CASSLGLTWNTEAFF.

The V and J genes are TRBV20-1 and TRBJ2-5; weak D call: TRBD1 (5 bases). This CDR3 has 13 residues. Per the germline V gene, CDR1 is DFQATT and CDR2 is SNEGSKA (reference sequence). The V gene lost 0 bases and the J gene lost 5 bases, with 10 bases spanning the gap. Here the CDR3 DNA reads TGCAGTGCTAGAGAGCCAGGGCAGGAGACCCAGTACTTC. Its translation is CSAREPGQETQYF.

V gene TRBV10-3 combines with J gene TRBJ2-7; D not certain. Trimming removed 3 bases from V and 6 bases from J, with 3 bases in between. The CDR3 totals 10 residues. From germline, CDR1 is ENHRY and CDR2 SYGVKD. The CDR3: CAISDGEQYF. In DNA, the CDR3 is TGTGCCATCAGTGACGGCGAGCAGTACTTC.

The CDR3 nucleotides are TGTGCCAGCAGTCCTAACGAGGGGGGTAGCGGTACCATATATTTT. Translated: CASSPNEGGSGTIYF. V usage is TRBV7-2 and J usage is TRBJ1-3, with D possibly being TRBD1 (6 bases). The germline V and J ends were trimmed by 6 bases and 10 bases, with 22 bases remaining between them. The CDR3 has 15 amino acids. The V gene's germline CDR1 is SGHTA and CDR2 FQGNSA. Full variable domain (missing parts from reference TRBV7-2 and TRBJ1-3): GAGVSQSPSNKVTEKGKDVELRCDPISGHTALYWYRQSLGQGLEFLIYFQGNSAPDKSGLPSDRFSAERTGGSVSTLTIQRTQQEDSAVYLCASSPNEGGSGTIYFGEGSWLTVV.

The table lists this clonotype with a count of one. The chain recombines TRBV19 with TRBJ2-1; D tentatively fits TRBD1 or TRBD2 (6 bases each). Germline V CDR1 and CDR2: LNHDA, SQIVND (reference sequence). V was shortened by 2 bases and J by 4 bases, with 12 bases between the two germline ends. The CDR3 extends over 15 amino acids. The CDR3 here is CASSISGAQYNEQFF. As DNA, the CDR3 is TGTGCCAGTAGTATATCGGGGGCCCAATACAATGAGCAGTTCTTC.

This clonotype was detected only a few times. The CDR3 nucleotides read TGTGCTAGTGGGCTTCAGGGAGGGAACATTCAGTACTTC. As protein: CASGLQGGNIQYF. The chain employs TRBV12-5 and TRBJ2-4, with TRBD2 matching over 7 bases. This CDR3 spans 13 amino acids. V was clipped by 6 bases and J by 7 bases; unmatched bases: 6. Germline values: CDR1 LGHNT, CDR2 FRNRAP.

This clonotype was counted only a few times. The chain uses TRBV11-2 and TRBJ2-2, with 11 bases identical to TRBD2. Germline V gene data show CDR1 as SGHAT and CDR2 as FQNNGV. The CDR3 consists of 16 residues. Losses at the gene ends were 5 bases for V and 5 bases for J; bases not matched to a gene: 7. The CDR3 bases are TGTGCCAGCAGCGTGACTAGCGGGATAAGGACCGGGGAGCTGTTTTTT. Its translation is CASSVTSGIRTGELFF.

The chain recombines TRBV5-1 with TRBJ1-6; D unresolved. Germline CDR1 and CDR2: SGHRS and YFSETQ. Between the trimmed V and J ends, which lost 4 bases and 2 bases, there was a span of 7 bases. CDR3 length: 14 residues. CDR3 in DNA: TGCGCCAGCAGCAACAACACCTATAATTCACCCCTCCACTTT. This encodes CASSNNTYNSPLHF.

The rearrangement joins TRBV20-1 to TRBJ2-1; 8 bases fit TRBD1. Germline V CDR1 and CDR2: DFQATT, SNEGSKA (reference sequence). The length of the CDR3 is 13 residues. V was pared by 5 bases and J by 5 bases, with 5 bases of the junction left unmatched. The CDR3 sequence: CSALPDRDNEQFF. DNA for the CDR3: TGCAGTGCTCTTCCGGACAGGGACAATGAGCAGTTCTTC.

CDR3 nucleotide sequence: TGTGCCAGCAGCCGACGGGACAGGGGCCTGAACACTGAAGCTTTCTTT. Its translation: CASSRRDRGLNTEAFF. The chain has TRBV11-1 and TRBJ1-1, with 10 bases that match TRBD1. CDR1 SGHAT and CDR2 FQDESV come from the germline V gene (reference sequence). V lost 5 bases and J lost 0; bases outside the gene matches: 6. The length of the CDR3 is 16 residues.

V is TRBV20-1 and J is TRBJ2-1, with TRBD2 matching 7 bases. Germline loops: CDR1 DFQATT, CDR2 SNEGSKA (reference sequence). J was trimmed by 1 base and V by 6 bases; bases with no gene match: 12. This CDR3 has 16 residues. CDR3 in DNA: TGCAGTGCCAATGACCCTTCTAGCGGTTCCTACAATGAGCAGTTCTTC. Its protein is CSANDPSSGSYNEQFF.

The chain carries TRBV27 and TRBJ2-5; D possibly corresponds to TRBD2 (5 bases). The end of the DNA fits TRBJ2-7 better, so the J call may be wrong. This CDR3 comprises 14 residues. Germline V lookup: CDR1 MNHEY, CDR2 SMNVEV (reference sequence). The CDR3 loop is CASRGGITSYEQYF. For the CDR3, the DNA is TGTGCCAGCCGAGGAGGAATTACTTCCTACGAGCAGTACTTC.

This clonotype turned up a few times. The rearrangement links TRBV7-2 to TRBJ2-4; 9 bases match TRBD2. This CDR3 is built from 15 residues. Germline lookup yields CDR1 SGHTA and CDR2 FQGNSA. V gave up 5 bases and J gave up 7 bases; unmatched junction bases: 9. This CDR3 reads CASSPVAGVWNIQYF. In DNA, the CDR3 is TGTGCCAGCAGCCCAGTAGCGGGAGTGTGGAACATTCAGTACTTC.

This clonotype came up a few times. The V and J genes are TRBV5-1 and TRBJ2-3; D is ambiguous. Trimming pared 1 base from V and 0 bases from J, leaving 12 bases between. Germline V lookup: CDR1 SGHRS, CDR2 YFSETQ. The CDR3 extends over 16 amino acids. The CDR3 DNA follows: TGCGCCAGCAGCTTGCGGACGTTTCCTAGCACAGATACGCAGTATTTT. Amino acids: CASSLRTFPSTDTQYF.

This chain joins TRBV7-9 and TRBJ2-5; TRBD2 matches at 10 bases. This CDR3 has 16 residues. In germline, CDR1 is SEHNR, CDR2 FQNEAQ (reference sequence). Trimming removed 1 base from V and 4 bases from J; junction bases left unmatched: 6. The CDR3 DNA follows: TGTGCCAGCAGCTTAGAACTAGCGGGGTTGCCAGAGACCCAGTACTTC. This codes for CASSLELAGLPETQYF. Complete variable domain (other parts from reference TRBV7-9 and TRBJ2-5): DTGVSQNPRHKITKRGQNVTFRCDPISEHNRLYWYRQTLGQGPEFLTYFQNEAQLEKSRLLSDRFSAERPKGSFSTLEIQRTEQGDSAMYLCASSLELAGLPETQYFGPGTRLLVL.

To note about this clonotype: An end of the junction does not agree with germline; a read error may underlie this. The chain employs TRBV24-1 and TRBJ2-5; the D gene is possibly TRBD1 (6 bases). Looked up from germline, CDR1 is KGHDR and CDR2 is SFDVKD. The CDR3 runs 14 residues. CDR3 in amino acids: CATPSVGHQETRYF. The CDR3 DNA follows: TGTGCCACTCCGTCGGTGGGACATCAAGAGACCCGGTACTTC.

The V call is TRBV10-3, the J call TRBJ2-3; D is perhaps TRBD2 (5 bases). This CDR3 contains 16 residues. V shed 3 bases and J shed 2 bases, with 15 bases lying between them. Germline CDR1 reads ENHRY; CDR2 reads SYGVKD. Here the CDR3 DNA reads TGTGCCATCAGTGATCCCCGGGAAGATTACACAGATACGCAGTATTTT. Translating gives CAISDPREDYTDTQYF.

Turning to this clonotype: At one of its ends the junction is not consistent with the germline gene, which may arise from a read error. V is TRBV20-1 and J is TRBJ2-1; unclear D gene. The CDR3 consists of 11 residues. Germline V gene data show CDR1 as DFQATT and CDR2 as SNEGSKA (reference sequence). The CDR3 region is CSAREDNEQFF. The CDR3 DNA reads TGCAGTGCCAGAGAGGACAATGAGCAGTTCTTC.

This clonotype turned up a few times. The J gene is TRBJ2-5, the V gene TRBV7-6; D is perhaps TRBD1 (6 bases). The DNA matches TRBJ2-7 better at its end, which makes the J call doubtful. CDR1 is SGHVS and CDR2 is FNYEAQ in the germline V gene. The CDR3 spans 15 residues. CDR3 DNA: TGTGCCAGCAGCCCGCTAAAACAGGGCACCTACGAGCAGTACTTC. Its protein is CASSPLKQGTYEQYF.

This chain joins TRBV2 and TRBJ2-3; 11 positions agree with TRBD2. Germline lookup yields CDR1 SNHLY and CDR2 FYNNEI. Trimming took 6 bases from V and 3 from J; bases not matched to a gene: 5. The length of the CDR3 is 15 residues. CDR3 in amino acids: CASRETSGTTDTQYF. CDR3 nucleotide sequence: TGTGCCAGCAGGGAGACTAGCGGGACGACAGATACGCAGTATTTT.

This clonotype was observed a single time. CDR3 loop: CASSEARAGGVTQYF. The CDR3 nucleotides are TGTGCCAGCAGTGAAGCGCGAGCGGGGGGCGTCACGCAGTATTTT. The chain joins TRBV6-1 to TRBJ2-3; 9 positions match TRBD2. CDR1 is MNHNS and CDR2 is SASEGT in the germline V gene. The trim removed 0 bases at V and 9 bases at J, leaving 7 bases unmatched. The CDR3 has 15 amino acids.

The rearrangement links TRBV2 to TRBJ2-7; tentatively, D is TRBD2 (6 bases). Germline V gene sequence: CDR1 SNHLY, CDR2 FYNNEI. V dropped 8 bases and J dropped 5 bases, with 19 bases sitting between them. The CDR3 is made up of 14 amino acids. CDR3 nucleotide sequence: TGTGCCAGCGAATATCGTACTAGCTTCGACGAGCAGTACTTC. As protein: CASEYRTSFDEQYF. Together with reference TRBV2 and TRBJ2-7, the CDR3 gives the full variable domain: EPEVTQTPSHQVTQMGQEVILRCVPISNHLYFYWYRQILGQKVEFLVSFYNNEISEKSEIFDDQFSVERPDGSNFTLKIRSTKLEDSAMYFCASEYRTSFDEQYFGPGTRLTVT.

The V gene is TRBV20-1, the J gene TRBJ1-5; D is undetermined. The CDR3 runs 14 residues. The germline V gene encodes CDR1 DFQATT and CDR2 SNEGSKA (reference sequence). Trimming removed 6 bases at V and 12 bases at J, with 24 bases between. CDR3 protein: CSAPKPGSPDNQHF. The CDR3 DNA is TGCAGTGCCCCCAAGCCAGGCTCTCCCGATAACCAGCATTTT.

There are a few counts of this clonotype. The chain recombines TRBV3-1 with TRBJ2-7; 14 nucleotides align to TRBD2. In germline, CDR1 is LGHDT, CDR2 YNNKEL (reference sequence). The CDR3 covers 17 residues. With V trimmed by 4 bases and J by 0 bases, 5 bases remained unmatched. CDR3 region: CASSRSGTSGSSYEQYF. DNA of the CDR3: TGTGCCAGCAGCCGTTCCGGGACTAGCGGGAGCTCCTACGAGCAGTACTTC.

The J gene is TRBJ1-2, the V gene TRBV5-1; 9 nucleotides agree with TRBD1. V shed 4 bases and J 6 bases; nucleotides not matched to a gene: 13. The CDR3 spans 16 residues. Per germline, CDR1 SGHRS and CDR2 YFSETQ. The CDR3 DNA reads TGCGCCAGCAGCGGAAAAACCGGGACAGGGATCGATGGCTACACCTTC. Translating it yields CASSGKTGTGIDGYTF.

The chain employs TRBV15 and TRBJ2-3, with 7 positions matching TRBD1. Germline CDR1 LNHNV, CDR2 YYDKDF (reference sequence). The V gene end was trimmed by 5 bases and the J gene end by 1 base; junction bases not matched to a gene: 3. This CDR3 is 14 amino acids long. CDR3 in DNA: TGTGCCACCAGCCCCGACAGGGGCACAGATACGCAGTATTTT. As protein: CATSPDRGTDTQYF.

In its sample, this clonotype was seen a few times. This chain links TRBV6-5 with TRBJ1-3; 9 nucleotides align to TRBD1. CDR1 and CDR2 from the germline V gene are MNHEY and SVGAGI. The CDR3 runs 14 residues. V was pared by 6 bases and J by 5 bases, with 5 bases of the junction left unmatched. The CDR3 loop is CASRFNRGRNTIYF. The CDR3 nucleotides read TGTGCCAGCAGATTCAACAGGGGGCGAAACACCATATATTTT.

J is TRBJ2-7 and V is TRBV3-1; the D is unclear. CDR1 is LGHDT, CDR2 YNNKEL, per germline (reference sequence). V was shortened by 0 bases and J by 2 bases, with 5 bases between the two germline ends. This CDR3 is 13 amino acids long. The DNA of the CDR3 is TGTGCCAGCAGCCAAGAGGCCCCCTACGAGCAGTACTTC. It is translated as CASSQEAPYEQYF.

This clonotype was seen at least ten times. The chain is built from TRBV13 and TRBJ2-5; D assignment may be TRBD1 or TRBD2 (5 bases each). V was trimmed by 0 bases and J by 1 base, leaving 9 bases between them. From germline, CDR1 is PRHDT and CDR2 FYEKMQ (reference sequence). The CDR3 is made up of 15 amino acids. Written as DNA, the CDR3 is TGTGCCAGCAGCTTAGGGGGGACGGTCCAAGAGACCCAGTACTTC. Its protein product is CASSLGGTVQETQYF.